The 30 T cell receptor beta chains below were found in one sample sequenced in a study of patients and donors after allogeneic stem cell transplantation. TCRdb independently ran MiXCR on the RT-PCR reads; one entry per CDR3 protein. The table includes 800,000 to 1,000,000 distinct CDR3 sequences, roughly 18% detected once. Material for sequencing was blood, either unsorted or a sorted T cell fraction (not recorded which). These TCRs come from a human donor who was either an allogeneic HSCT recipient or a stem cell or donor lymphocyte infusion donor (not recorded which). It is not recorded whose cells these are; they may come from a transplant donor.

This clonotype was seen a handful of times. The chain is built from TRBV29-1 and TRBJ2-1; 7 nucleotides line up with TRBD2. The CDR3 is 14 residues long. CDR1 and CDR2 (germline): SQVTM, ANQGSEA. V was clipped by 5 bases and J by 2 bases; unmatched bases: 6. The CDR3 reads CSVSGAAAYNEQFF. The CDR3 DNA is TGCAGCGTTAGCGGGGCCGCAGCCTACAATGAGCAGTTCTTC.

V usage is TRBV20-1 and J usage is TRBJ2-7, with D perhaps given as TRBD1 or TRBD2 (5 bases each). This CDR3 has 13 residues. With 5 bases removed from V and 4 bases from J, the gap between germline ends came to 15 bases. From germline, CDR1 is DFQATT and CDR2 SNEGSKA (reference sequence). CDR3 in DNA: TGCAGTGCTGGGGAGACAGCCTTATACGAGCAGTACTTC. Translation gives CSAGETALYEQYF.

This clonotype was seen only a few times. This chain connects TRBV18 to TRBJ1-6; 7 bases fit TRBD1. The junction had 4 bases not matched to a gene; V was cut back by 1 base and J by 7 bases. CDR1 is KGHSH, CDR2 LQKENI, per germline. This CDR3 comprises 15 residues. This chain's CDR3 is CASSPRDRPNSPLHF. As DNA, the CDR3 is TGTGCCAGCTCACCACGGGACAGACCGAATTCACCCCTCCACTTT.

This clonotype was seen a handful of times. The V and J genes are TRBV5-1 and TRBJ2-5, with no clear D. The V gene lost 4 bases and the J gene lost 7 bases, with 11 bases spanning the gap. Germline-derived CDR1 and CDR2 are SGHRS and YFSETQ. This CDR3 spans 12 amino acids. For the CDR3, the DNA is TGCGCCAGCAGCACGGCAGGCGTGACCCAGTACTTC. This translates into CASSTAGVTQYF.

This clonotype was picked up a small number of times. The chain employs TRBV20-1 and TRBJ2-7, with 9 bases that match TRBD2. This CDR3 is 14 amino acids long. Trimming removed 2 bases from V and 5 bases from J; junction bases left unmatched: 7. Per the germline V gene, CDR1 is DFQATT and CDR2 is SNEGSKA (reference sequence). CDR3 DNA: TGCAGTGCTAGACCTCTAGCGGGAATGAACGAGCAGTACTTC. Amino acid sequence: CSARPLAGMNEQYF.

In this sample, this clonotype turned up a few times. The chain couples TRBV9 to TRBJ2-2; TRBD1 matches at 8 bases. CDR1 is SGDLS, CDR2 YYNGEE, per germline. Trimming took 2 bases from V and 7 from J; bases not matched to a gene: 13. The CDR3 is made up of 17 amino acids. CDR3 in amino acids: CASSVNRVGQVSGELFF. The CDR3 coding sequence is TGTGCCAGCAGCGTGAATAGAGTGGGACAGGTTAGCGGGGAGCTGTTTTTT. The full variable domain, in which reference TRBV9 and TRBJ2-2 provide the parts outside the CDR3, is DSGVTQTPKHLITATGQRVTLRCSPRSGDLSVYWYQQSLDQGLQFLIQYYNGEERAKGNILERFSAQQFPDLHSELNLSSLELGDSALYFCASSVNRVGQVSGELFFGEGSRLTVL.

This clonotype was detected ten times or more. J is TRBJ1-3 and V is TRBV7-2, with D possibly matching TRBD1 (5 bases). From germline, CDR1 is SGHTA and CDR2 FQGNSA. Trimming took off 6 bases at V and 0 bases at J, with 12 bases between the two ends. The CDR3 has 15 residues. The CDR3 DNA reads as TGTGCCAGCAGTCCTGACAGCTACTCTGGAAACACCATATATTTT. Its translation is CASSPDSYSGNTIYF.

The sample holds many counts of this clonotype. The CDR3 region is CASRKEETQYF. Here the CDR3 DNA reads TGTGCCAGCAGAAAAGAAGAGACCCAGTACTTC. The chain has TRBV12-3 or TRBV12-4 and TRBJ2-5; D uncertain. The CDR3 totals 11 residues. The ends were cut back, 6 bases at V and 3 bases at J, with 5 bases in the middle.

In its sample, this clonotype was seen a few times. V usage is TRBV20-1 and J usage is TRBJ2-4, with D possibly being TRBD2 (6 bases). Germline-derived CDR1 and CDR2 are DFQATT and SNEGSKA (reference sequence). Trimming removed 5 bases at V and 7 bases at J, with 18 bases between. The CDR3 has 14 amino acids. This CDR3 reads CSAVRLEVGNIQYF. The CDR3 DNA sequence: TGCAGTGCTGTTAGACTAGAAGTTGGCAACATTCAGTACTTC.

The chain joins TRBV7-2 to TRBJ2-5; D is perhaps TRBD1 (5 bases). The CDR3 has 13 amino acids. Trimming took 1 base from V and 5 from J, leaving 8 bases between them. The V gene's germline CDR1 is SGHTA and CDR2 FQGNSA. CDR3 amino acids: CASSLGGDETQYF. The DNA of the CDR3 is TGTGCCAGCAGCTTAGGGGGCGACGAGACCCAGTACTTC.

The chain uses TRBV29-1 and TRBJ1-2; TRBD1 matches at 9 bases. The germline gives CDR1 SQVTM, CDR2 ANQGSEA. V lost 1 base to trimming and J lost 0 bases; unmatched junction nucleotides: 3. This CDR3 has 15 residues. CDR3 coding DNA: TGCAGCGTTGAAGCGCGACAGGGGGCTAACTATGGCTACACCTTC. Protein: CSVEARQGANYGYTF.

This clonotype was recorded at least ten times. A junction end diverges from the germline sequence, so it may reflect a read error. This chain joins TRBV7-7 and TRBJ2-5, with D uncertain. From germline, CDR1 is SSHAT and CDR2 FNYEAQ (reference sequence). The CDR3 contains 15 residues. CDR3 in DNA: TGTGCTAGCAGTTTGAGCCTTTCGAGGCAAGAGACCCAGTACTTC. Translated, it gives CASSLSLSRQETQYF.

This clonotype was seen more than once but under ten times. The chain is built from TRBV24-1 and TRBJ2-7; 9 bases are a match to TRBD2. This CDR3 comprises 16 residues. From germline, CDR1 is KGHDR and CDR2 SFDVKD. V shed 4 bases, J shed 4 bases, and the junction held 10 bases outside the gene matches. CDR3 nucleotides: TGTGCCACCAGTGACTCAACCGGGACTAGCCCTTACGAGCAGTACTTC. This gives the protein CATSDSTGTSPYEQYF.

This clonotype has a count of ten or more. This chain uses TRBV12-3 or TRBV12-4 with TRBJ2-7; 8 bases match TRBD2. The CDR3 loop spans 14 amino acids. Trimming removed 4 bases from V and 4 bases from J; junction bases left unmatched: 6. As DNA, the CDR3 is TGTGCCAGCAGTTACGGGGGACTAGTTTACGAGCAGTACTTC. Its protein is CASSYGGLVYEQYF.

This clonotype was detected only a few times. V usage is TRBV6-5 and J usage is TRBJ2-1, with D possibly matching TRBD2 (5 bases). The CDR3 totals 16 residues. Trimming pared 4 bases from V and 3 bases from J, leaving 16 bases between. Germline V gene data show CDR1 as MNHEY and CDR2 as SVGAGI. CDR3 in amino acids: CASSFGTRYGYNEQFF. CDR3 nucleotides: TGTGCCAGCAGTTTCGGCACTAGATATGGCTACAATGAGCAGTTCTTC.

This clonotype was counted only a few times. The chain carries TRBV12-3 or TRBV12-4 and TRBJ1-1, with D possibly matching TRBD1 (5 bases). The CDR3 has 14 amino acids. The V end was cut by 5 bases, the J end by 4 bases, with 14 bases between. The CDR3, as DNA: TGTGCCAGCAGTCCAGTGATAGGGGCCACTGAAGCTTTCTTT. Its protein product is CASSPVIGATEAFF.

The genes are TRBV30 and TRBJ1-6; 9 bases are shared with TRBD1. The ends lost 2 bases at V and 4 bases at J; junction bases unmatched: 3. CDR3 length: 15 amino acids. Germline V gene sequence: CDR1 GTSNPN, CDR2 SVGIG (reference sequence). The CDR3 DNA sequence: TGTGCCTGGAGTACAGGGGGCGTTTATAATTCACCCCTCCACTTT. Translated, it gives CAWSTGGVYNSPLHF.

This clonotype occurred a few times. The CDR3 DNA reads TGTGCCAGCAGCCAAGATTTAAAGACCACGCAGTATTTT. Translating gives CASSQDLKTTQYF. V and J are TRBV3-1 and TRBJ2-3; unclear D gene. The CDR3 sequence is 13 residues long. Germline V gene lookup returns CDR1 LGHDT and CDR2 YNNKEL (reference sequence). Trimming cost V 0 bases and J 9 bases, with 10 bases left between them.

This clonotype was counted between two and nine times. The chain is built from TRBV6-5 and TRBJ2-5; 13 bases are shared with TRBD2. This CDR3 is 16 amino acids long. Germline V gives CDR1 MNHEY, CDR2 SVGAGI. After removal of 0 bases from V and 7 bases from J, the junction contained 5 bases not matched to a gene. The CDR3 bases are TGTGCCAGCAGTTACTCGGGGACTAGCGGGATGAGGACCCAGTACTTC. Amino acids: CASSYSGTSGMRTQYF.

The chain combines TRBV6-5 with TRBJ2-7, with 8 bases fitting TRBD2. CDR3 length equals 15 residues. The V gene end was trimmed by 0 bases and the J gene end by 3 bases; junction bases not matched to a gene: 4. The germline CDR1 and CDR2 sequences are MNHEY and SVGAGI. This CDR3 is CASSYSRAGDYEQYF. The CDR3 DNA reads as TGTGCCAGCAGTTACTCGCGAGCGGGAGACTACGAGCAGTACTTC.

This chain links TRBV6-2 or TRBV6-3 with TRBJ1-5; D is perhaps TRBD1 (6 bases). CDR1 MNHEY and CDR2 SVGEGT come from the germline V gene. The CDR3 totals 17 residues. V was pared by 6 bases and J by 6 bases, with 24 bases between. DNA for the CDR3: TGTGCCAGCAGCCTGCCCGGGGGGGCTAAGGTCGTTCAGCCCCAGCATTTT. Amino acid sequence: CASSLPGGAKVVQPQHF.

The chain combines TRBV6-1 with TRBJ1-3; D ambiguous. Looked up from germline, CDR1 is MNHNS and CDR2 is SASEGT. V was cut by 7 bases and J by 4 bases, with 14 bases left in between. The CDR3 is made up of 14 amino acids. In nucleotides, the CDR3 is TGTGCCAGCACTTTGGACGTCCGGGGAAACACCATATATTTT. Translating gives CASTLDVRGNTIYF.

This clonotype was observed a single time. The chain is built from TRBV2 and TRBJ1-1; 7 nucleotides line up with TRBD1. Trimming cost V 5 bases and J 0 bases; bases outside gene matches: 6. In germline, CDR1 is SNHLY, CDR2 FYNNEI. This CDR3 contains 15 residues. The CDR3 sequence: CASSKQDRLNTEAFF. DNA of the CDR3: TGTGCCAGCAGTAAACAGGACAGGTTGAACACTGAAGCTTTCTTT.

The chain joins TRBV28 to TRBJ1-2; the D is unclear. The length of the CDR3 is 11 residues. V dropped 7 bases and J dropped 5 bases, with 8 bases sitting between them. Per germline, CDR1 MDHEN and CDR2 SYDVKM. The CDR3 sequence: CASTDVYGYTF. In DNA, the CDR3 is TGTGCCAGCACCGACGTGTATGGCTACACCTTC.

This clonotype was observed a handful of times. The V call is TRBV6-1, the J call TRBJ1-3; no definite D call. V lost 6 bases, J lost 15 bases, and 24 bases lay in between. Germline V lookup: CDR1 MNHNS, CDR2 SASEGT. This CDR3 region has 14 residues. The CDR3 DNA reads as TGTGCCAGCAGCCCGGCGGGAGCTCTGGAAACACCATATTTT. Translated, it gives CASSPAGALETPYF.

The rearrangement links TRBV9 to TRBJ1-2; D not certain. V was shortened by 3 bases and J by 2 bases, with 14 bases between the two germline ends. Germline V lookup: CDR1 SGDLS, CDR2 YYNGEE. The CDR3 covers 15 residues. The CDR3: CASSADGNLNYGYTF. In nucleotides, the CDR3 is TGTGCCAGCAGCGCGGACGGAAACCTAAACTATGGCTACACCTTC.

This clonotype was detected many times. The CDR3 coding sequence is TGTGCCAGCAGTCCTGCTAGGGGGACAGGGGAGAGGGAGCAGTACTTC. This gives the protein CASSPARGTGEREQYF. The chain joins TRBV12-3 or TRBV12-4 to TRBJ2-7; TRBD1 aligns across 10 bases. The CDR3 consists of 16 residues. The trim removed 5 bases at V and 7 bases at J, leaving 14 bases unmatched.

This clonotype was observed a handful of times. V is TRBV10-3 and J is TRBJ1-2; TRBD1 matches 9 bases. The CDR3 loop spans 14 amino acids. Losses at the gene ends were 10 bases for V and 3 bases for J; bases not matched to a gene: 9. CDR1 is ENHRY and CDR2 is SYGVKD in the germline V gene. CDR3 sequence: CASTGGANYYGYTF. As DNA, the CDR3 is TGTGCCAGTACAGGGGGCGCGAACTACTATGGCTACACCTTC.

This clonotype was seen a handful of times. The rearrangement uses TRBV12-3 or TRBV12-4 and TRBJ1-2, with 7 bases aligning to TRBD1. The junction had 7 bases not matched to a gene; V was cut back by 1 base and J by 8 bases. The CDR3 contains 14 residues. CDR3 bases: TGTGCCAGCAGTTTAGAAGGGGGCGACGGGGGCTACACCTTC. Its translation: CASSLEGGDGGYTF.

This clonotype was detected ten times or more. The J gene is TRBJ1-3, the V gene TRBV6-5; D is undetermined. Germline V gives CDR1 MNHEY, CDR2 SVGAGI. Trimming took off 4 bases at V and 3 bases at J, with 16 bases between the two ends. The CDR3 is 16 residues long. CDR3: CASSLVVGDGGNTIYF. In DNA form, the CDR3 reads TGTGCCAGCAGTTTGGTTGTAGGCGACGGTGGAAACACCATATATTTT.